This T cell receptor (beta chain) was sequenced during a study of T-cell memory formation after mild COVID-19. Study-wide results and caveats: Cross-reactive memory seemingly joined, as some responding clones were found in pre-infection memory. CD4/CD8 balance characterized clones contracting day 15 to 85, and CD4+ skew characterized later expanders. CD4+ contracting clones were mainly CM and EM; CD8+ ones, EMRA.

The CDR3 sequence is 17 residues long. J gave up 5 bases and V 5 bases, and 16 bases lay outside the gene matches. CDR1 and CDR2 from the germline V gene are SGHRS and YFSETQ. Each CDR3 protein gets one entry after TCRdb re-called the 5' RACE reads with MiXCR. Altogether around 25,000 distinct CDR3 sequences are present, 7.4% being singletons, with the ten largest covering roughly 14%. This clonotype was found many times. Its antigen is as yet unknown. The TCR comes from an adult woman who had mild COVID-19 (a few samples of this study predate the infection). Cell type and time point are not known. The chain recombines TRBV5-1 with TRBJ2-7; 10 bases line up with TRBD1. The material sequenced was PBMCs or a T cell subset sorted from them (not recorded which). The chain's CDR3 is CASRTSGTGDLLHEQYF. The CDR3 region has the DNA TGCGCCAGCAGGACCTCCGGGACAGGGGATCTTCTCCACGAGCAGTACTTC.